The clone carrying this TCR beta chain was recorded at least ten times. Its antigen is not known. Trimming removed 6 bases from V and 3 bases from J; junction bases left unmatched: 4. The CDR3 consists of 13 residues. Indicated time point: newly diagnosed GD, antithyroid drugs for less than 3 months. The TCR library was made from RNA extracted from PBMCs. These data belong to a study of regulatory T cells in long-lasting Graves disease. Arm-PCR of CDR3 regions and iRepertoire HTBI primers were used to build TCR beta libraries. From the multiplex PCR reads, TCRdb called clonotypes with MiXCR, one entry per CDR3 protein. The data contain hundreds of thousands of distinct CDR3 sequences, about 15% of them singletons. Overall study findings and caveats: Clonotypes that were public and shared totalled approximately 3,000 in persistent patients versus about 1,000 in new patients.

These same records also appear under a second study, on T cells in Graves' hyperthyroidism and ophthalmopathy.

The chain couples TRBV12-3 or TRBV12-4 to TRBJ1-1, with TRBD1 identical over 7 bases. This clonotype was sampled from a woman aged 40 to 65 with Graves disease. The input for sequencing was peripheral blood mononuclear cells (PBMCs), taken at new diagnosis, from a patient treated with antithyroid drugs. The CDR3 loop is CASSIGTDTEAFF. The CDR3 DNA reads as TGTGCCAGCAGCATCGGGACAGACACTGAAGCTTTCTTT.